The clone carrying this T cell receptor beta chain was detected a few times. Its target is unknown. These data come from a study of response to subunit inactivated influenza vaccine. Study results and limitations: The authors proposed limited new T cell recruitment per seasonal influenza vaccination.

TCRdb re-analysed the RT-PCR reads in MiXCR, keeping a single row per CDR3 protein. The table has about 700,000 distinct CDR3 sequences, roughly 14% seen once. This CDR3 is built from 15 residues. The trim removed 5 bases at V and 5 bases at J, leaving 11 bases unmatched. The germline CDR1 and CDR2 sequences are MNHEY and SMNVEV (reference sequence). The chain carries TRBV27 and TRBJ1-1, with TRBD1 identical over 7 bases. This clonotype was sampled from a man aged 50 to 60 who received an inactivated influenza vaccine. Sequenced material: PBMCs from blood, taken 11 to 12 days after vaccination. The CDR3 DNA reads TGTGCCAGCAGTCCCGCCCAGACAGGGTGGACTGAAGCTTTCTTT. Its translation is CASSPAQTGWTEAFF.